This TCR beta chain is drawn from a study of blood T cell repertoires in COVID-19. In the study's own analysis: By means of reference gene primer amplification, nucleated cell counts were estimated. Profiling relied on immunoSEQ multiplex PCR, and the TCRdb table lists in-frame clones only, not all of them. The V and J calls and clone size are taken from that table; D and trimming were inferred from the DNA. The table includes roughly 97,000 clones, 70% to 90% detected once. The receptor was isolated from a human donor in a cohort sampled during active COVID-19. What was sequenced was peripheral blood.

The CDR3 spells CASSLSGQLVATNEKLFF. The CDR3 region has the DNA TGTGCCAGCAGTTTATCCGGACAGCTAGTTGCAACTAATGAAAAACTGTTTTTT. The chain links TRBV28 to TRBJ1-4, with D possibly matching TRBD1 (6 bases). CDR3 length: 18 residues. Trimming left V 1 base short and J 0 bases short, with 15 bases between. Germline V gene data show CDR1 as MDHEN and CDR2 as SYDVKM.